This TCR beta chain emerged from a study of CD8 T cells in Susac syndrome. For the study at large: Patients with Susac syndrome were therapy-naive, treated with corticosteroids, or treated with intravenous immunoglobulin alone when blood was collected.

RNA was extracted with the RNeasy kit, and a quantity of 0.5 to 1 ug was reverse transcribed using random hexamers. The CDR3 of TCR beta was amplified by immunoSEQ multiplex PCR across 54 Vbeta and 13 Jbeta. TCRdb redid the calling of the immunoSEQ multiplex PCR reads with MiXCR, one entry per CDR3 protein. The sample shows tens of thousands of distinct CDR3 sequences, around 94% of them seen only once. The V gene lost 6 bases and the J gene lost 2 bases, with 14 bases spanning the gap. Germline CDR1 is SEHNR and CDR2 is FQNEAQ (reference sequence). The CDR3 contains 14 residues. This rearrangement joins TRBV7-9 to TRBJ2-7, with D unclear. Input material: CD4+ T cells from PBMCs. The TCR sequence derives from a human donor with Susac syndrome. The CDR3 protein is CASSFPGLPYEQYF. Written as DNA, the CDR3 is TGTGCCAGCAGTTTCCCTGGGCTCCCCTACGAGCAGTACTTC.